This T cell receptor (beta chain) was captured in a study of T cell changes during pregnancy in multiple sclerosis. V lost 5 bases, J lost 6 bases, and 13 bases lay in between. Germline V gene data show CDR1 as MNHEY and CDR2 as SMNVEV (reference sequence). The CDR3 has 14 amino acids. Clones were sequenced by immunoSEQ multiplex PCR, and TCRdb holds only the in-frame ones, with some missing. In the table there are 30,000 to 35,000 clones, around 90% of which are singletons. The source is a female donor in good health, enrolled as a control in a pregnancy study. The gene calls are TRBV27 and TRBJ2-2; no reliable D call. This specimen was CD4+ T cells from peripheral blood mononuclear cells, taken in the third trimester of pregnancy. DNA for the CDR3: TGTGCCAGCAGTCCCCGGTTTAGCTCCGGGGAGCTGTTTTTT. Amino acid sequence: CASSPRFSSGELFF.